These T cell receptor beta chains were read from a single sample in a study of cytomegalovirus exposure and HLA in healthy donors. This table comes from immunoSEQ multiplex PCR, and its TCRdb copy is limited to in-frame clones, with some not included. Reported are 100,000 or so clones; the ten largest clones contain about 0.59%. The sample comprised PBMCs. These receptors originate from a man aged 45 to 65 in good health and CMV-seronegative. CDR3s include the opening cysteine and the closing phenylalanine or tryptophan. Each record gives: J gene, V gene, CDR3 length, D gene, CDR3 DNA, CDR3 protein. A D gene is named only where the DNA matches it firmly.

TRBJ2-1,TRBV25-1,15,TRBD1,TGTGCCAGCACGGCGTTAGACAGGGGAGAAAATGAGCAGTTCTTC,CASTALDRGENEQFF
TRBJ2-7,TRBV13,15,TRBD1,TGTGCCAGCAGCCGCAGGGGACAGGGGGCGAGCGAGCAGTACTTC,CASSRRGQGASEQYF
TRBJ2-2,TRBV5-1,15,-,TGCGCCAGCAGCTTGGCAGGGGTCGGCACCGGGGAGCTGTTTTTT,CASSLAGVGTGELFF
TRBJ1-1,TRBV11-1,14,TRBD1,TGTGCCAGCAGCCTGGACAGGGGGAGCACTGAAGCTTTCTTT,CASSLDRGSTEAFF
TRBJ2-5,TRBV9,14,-,TGTGCCAGCAGCGTAGACACGTACCAAGAGACCCAGTACTTC,CASSVDTYQETQYF
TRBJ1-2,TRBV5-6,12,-,TGTGCCAGCAGCTTGGACAGGATAGGCTACACCTTC,CASSLDRIGYTF
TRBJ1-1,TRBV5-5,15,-,TGTGCCAGCAGCTTGAGGGGGGGCCGGAACACTGAAGCTTTCTTT,CASSLRGGRNTEAFF
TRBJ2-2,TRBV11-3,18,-,TGTGCCAGCAGCTTAGAGGGCTACCTTAACGCGAACACCGGGGAGCTGTTTTTT,CASSLEGYLNANTGELFF
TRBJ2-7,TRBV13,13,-,TGTGCCAGCAGCTTAGGGCGCTCCTACGAGCAGTACTTC,CASSLGRSYEQYF
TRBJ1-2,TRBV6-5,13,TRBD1,TGTGCCAGCCTACAGACAGGGTCTGGTGGCTACACCTTC,CASLQTGSGGYTF
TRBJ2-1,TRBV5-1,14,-,TGCGCCAGCAGTTTAGAGGGGGTATACAATGAGCAGTTCTTC,CASSLEGVYNEQFF
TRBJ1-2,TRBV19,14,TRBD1,TGTGCCAGTAGTCGGGACAGAAATAACTATGGCTACACCTTC,CASSRDRNNYGYTF
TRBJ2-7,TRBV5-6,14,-,TGTGCCAGCAGCTTAAGTGACTCACCCTACGAGCAGTACTTC,CASSLSDSPYEQYF
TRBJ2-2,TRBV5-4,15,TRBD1,TGTGCCAGCAGCCCCGGGACAGGGCGCGCCGGGGAGCTGTTTTTT,CASSPGTGRAGELFF
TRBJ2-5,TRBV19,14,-,TGTGCCAGTAGCCCAATGGGTCAGGTAGAGACCCAGTACTTC,CASSPMGQVETQYF
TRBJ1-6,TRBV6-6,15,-,TGTGCCAGCAGTTCGACAGGCCGCAATAATTCACCCCTCCACTTT,CASSSTGRNNSPLHF
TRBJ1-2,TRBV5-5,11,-,TGTGCCAGCGGACTGCCCTATGGCTACACCTTC,CASGLPYGYTF
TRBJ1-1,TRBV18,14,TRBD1,TGTGCCAGCTCACCACAGGCAGGGGGCACTGAAGCTTTCTTT,CASSPQAGGTEAFF
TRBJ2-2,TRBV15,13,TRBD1,TGTGCCACCGGACAGGTGAACACCGGGGAGCTGTTTTTT,CATGQVNTGELFF
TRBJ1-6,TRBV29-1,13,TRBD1,TGCAGCGTTGGGCAGGGGGATAATTCACCCCTCCACTTT,CSVGQGDNSPLHF
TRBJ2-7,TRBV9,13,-,TGTGCCAGCAGCGATGGGGCGACCTACGAGCAGTACTTC,CASSDGATYEQYF
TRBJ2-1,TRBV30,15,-,TGTGCCTGGAGTGTCGGGGGGCCACCCTACAATGAGCAGTTCTTC,CAWSVGGPPYNEQFF
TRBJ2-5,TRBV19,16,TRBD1,TGTGCCAGTAGTACCCTCGGACAGGGTCAACGAGAGACCCAGTACTTC,CASSTLGQGQRETQYF
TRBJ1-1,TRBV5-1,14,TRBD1,TGCGCCAGCAGCCGAACAGGGGGCAACACTGAAGCTTTCTTT,CASSRTGGNTEAFF
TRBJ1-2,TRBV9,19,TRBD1,TGTGCCAGCAGCGCCCAGCCACAGGGGGCGCTCGCTGACGCCCGTGGCTACACCTTC,CASSAQPQGALADARGYTF
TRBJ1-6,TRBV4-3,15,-,TGCGCCAGCAGCCAAGGTGGAACAGTTTATTCACCCCTCCACTTT,CASSQGGTVYSPLHF
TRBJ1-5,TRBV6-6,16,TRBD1,TGTGCCAGCAGTCATCAGGGACAGGGGTGGAATCAGCCCCAGCATTTT,CASSHQGQGWNQPQHF
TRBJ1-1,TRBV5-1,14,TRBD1,TGCGCCAGCACCAAGGACAGGGTCAACGGTGAAGCTTTCTTT,CASTKDRVNGEAFF
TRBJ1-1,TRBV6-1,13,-,TGTGCCAGCAGTGAATCCGGGAGCACTGAAGCTTTCTTT,CASSESGSTEAFF
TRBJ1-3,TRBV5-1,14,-,TGCGCCAGCAGCAGGACAGCTGGAGGAAACACCATATATTTT,CASSRTAGGNTIYF
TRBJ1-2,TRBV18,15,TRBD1,TGTGCCAGCTCACCTACAGGGGGCTGGGACTATGGCTACACCTTC,CASSPTGGWDYGYTF
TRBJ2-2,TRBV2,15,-,TGTGCCAGCACCCTGGGACAAGAGAACACCGGGGAGCTGTTTTTT,CASTLGQENTGELFF
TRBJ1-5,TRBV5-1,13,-,TGCGCCAGCAGCGAGGGCCCAAATCAGCCCCAGCATTTT,CASSEGPNQPQHF
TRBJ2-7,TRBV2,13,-,TGTGCCAGCATATCGGGACTCTCCTACGAGCAGTACTTC,CASISGLSYEQYF
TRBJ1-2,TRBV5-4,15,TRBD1,TGTGCCAGCAGCAGGGGACAGGGAGATCTCTATGGCTACACCTTC,CASSRGQGDLYGYTF
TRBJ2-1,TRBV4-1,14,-,TGCGCCAGCAGCGAGGGGGTCAGGGGCAATGAGCAGTTCTTC,CASSEGVRGNEQFF
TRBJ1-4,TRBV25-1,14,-,TGTGCCAGCAGTCAAAGGGGGAGTAATGAAAAACTGTTTTTT,CASSQRGSNEKLFF
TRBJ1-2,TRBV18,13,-,TGTGCCAGCTCACCTGCGAATGTAGATGGCTACACCTTC,CASSPANVDGYTF
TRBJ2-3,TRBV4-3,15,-,TGCGCCAGCAGCCCCTGGGCCGGCGAGAAATATACGCAGTATTTT,CASSPWAGEKYTQYF
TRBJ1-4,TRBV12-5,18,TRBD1,TGTGCTAGTGGTTTAGCCACAGGGGCCGGTGCAACTAATGAAAAACTGTTTTTT,CASGLATGAGATNEKLFF
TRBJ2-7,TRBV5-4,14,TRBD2,TGTGCCAGCAGCCTTAGCGGGAGCCCCTACGAGCAGTACTTC,CASSLSGSPYEQYF
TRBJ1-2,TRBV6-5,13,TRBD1,TGTGCCAGCAGATTTCAGGACAGGGGGGACTACACCTTC,CASRFQDRGDYTF
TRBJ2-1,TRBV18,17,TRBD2,TGTGCCAGCTCACTATATACAGCGGGAGGTTCCTACAATGAGCAGTTCTTC,CASSLYTAGGSYNEQFF
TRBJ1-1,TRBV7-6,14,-,TGTGCCAGCAGCTTACACGGGAGTAACACTGAAGCTTTCTTT,CASSLHGSNTEAFF
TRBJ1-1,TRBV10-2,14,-,TGCGCCAGCGGACGGACTTCAACGGACACTGAAGCTTTCTTT,CASGRTSTDTEAFF
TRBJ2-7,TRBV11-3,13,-,TGTGCCAGCAGCTTTAGGGGTTCCTACGAGCAGTACTTC,CASSFRGSYEQYF
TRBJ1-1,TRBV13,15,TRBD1,TGTGCCAGCGGTGGATGGGACAGACTTCTCACTGAAGCTTTCTTT,CASGGWDRLLTEAFF
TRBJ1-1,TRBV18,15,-,TGTGCCAGCTCCGCATCGGGGGTATTTGCCACTGAAGCTTTCTTT,CASSASGVFATEAFF
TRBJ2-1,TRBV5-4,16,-,TGTGCCAGCAGCTCTTCCTCTGGGAGCTCCTACAATGAGCAGTTCTTC,CASSSSSGSSYNEQFF
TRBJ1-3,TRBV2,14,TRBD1,TGTGCCAGCGACAGGGGACCTAAGGGAAACACCATATATTTT,CASDRGPKGNTIYF
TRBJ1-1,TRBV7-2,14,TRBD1,TGTGCCAGCAGCCCGCAGGGGGCGGGCGGTGAAGCTTTCTTT,CASSPQGAGGEAFF
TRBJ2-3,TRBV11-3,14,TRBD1,TGTGCCAGCAGCTTAGGGACAGGGGTTGATACGCAGTATTTT,CASSLGTGVDTQYF
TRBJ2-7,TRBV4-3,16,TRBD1,TGCGCCAGCAGCCAGGGCGTCCCGGGACAGTTTTACGAGCAGTACTTC,CASSQGVPGQFYEQYF
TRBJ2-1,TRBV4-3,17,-,TGCGCCAGCAGCCAAGATCCCCAGGGTGGGTCCTACAATGAGCAGTTCTTC,CASSQDPQGGSYNEQFF
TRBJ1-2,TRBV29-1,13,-,TGCAGCGCCCAACCCCCTGACAGAAATGGCTACACCTTC,CSAQPPDRNGYTF